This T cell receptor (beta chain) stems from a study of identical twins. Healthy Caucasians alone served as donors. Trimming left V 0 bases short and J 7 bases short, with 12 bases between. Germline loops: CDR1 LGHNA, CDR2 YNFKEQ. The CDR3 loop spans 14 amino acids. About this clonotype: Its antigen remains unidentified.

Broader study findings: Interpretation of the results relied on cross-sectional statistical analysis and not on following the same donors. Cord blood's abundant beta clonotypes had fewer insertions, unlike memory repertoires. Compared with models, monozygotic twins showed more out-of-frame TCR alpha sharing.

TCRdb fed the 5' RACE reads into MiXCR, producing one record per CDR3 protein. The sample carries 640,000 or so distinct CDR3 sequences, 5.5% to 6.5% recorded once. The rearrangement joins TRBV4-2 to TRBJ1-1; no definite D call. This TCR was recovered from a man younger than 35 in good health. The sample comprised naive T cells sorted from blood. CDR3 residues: CASSQDIGGYEAFF. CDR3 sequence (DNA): TGTGCCAGCAGCCAAGATATAGGCGGATATGAAGCTTTCTTT.